The clone carrying this TCR beta chain showed up just once. What it binds is unknown. Between the trimmed V and J ends, which lost 4 bases and 2 bases, there was a span of 18 bases. Per the germline V gene, CDR1 is MGHRA and CDR2 is YSYEKL. This CDR3 region has 17 residues. The primer mix had 60 Vbeta and 13 Jbeta primers. Using immunoSEQ multiplex PCR, the repertoire was profiled, and TCRdb retains in-frame clones only, with some absent. This sample has around 260,000 clones, with 80% found just once. The data stem from a study of cytomegalovirus exposure and HLA in healthy donors. Study results and limitations: For cytomegalovirus status, the classifier reportedly gave diagnoses with high specificity and sensitivity. One later analysis reportedly identified an Asian-associated ancestry cluster that showed fewer N-insertions than the roughly 670-donor mean. TRBV6-2, TRBV6-3 and other indistinguishable V segments were excluded. CMV serostatus was the only immune exposure information that was available.

The J gene is TRBJ2-4, the V gene TRBV4-1; no firm D call. Sequencing was carried out using PBMCs. The TCR was taken from a girl aged 2 to 10 in good health and CMV-seronegative. This chain's CDR3 is CASSLSTVGRSKNIQYF. CDR3 in DNA: TGCGCCAGCAGCCTTTCCACCGTGGGCCGGTCCAAAAACATTCAGTACTTC.